The 22 T cell receptor beta chains in this list originate from one sample, sequenced in a study of shared clonotypes between healthy human individuals. Assay used: immunoSEQ multiplex PCR; TCRdb lists only in-frame clones, some missing. Among about 710,000 clones listed, approximately 72% were seen once. The sample comprised memory CD4+ T cells sorted from blood. Subset given: CD45RA-negative fraction. These receptors originate from a woman aged 30 to 39 in good health.

This clone has just a few counts. The chain employs TRBV18 and TRBJ2-7; 8 bases agree with TRBD1. This CDR3 has 19 residues. After removal of 4 bases from V and 0 bases from J, the junction contained 17 bases not matched to a gene. Germline CDR1 KGHSH, CDR2 LQKENI. CDR3 DNA: TGTGCCAGCTCACTTACTACCCCGGGACAGGTTGGAAGCTCCTACGAGCAGTACTTC. It codes for CASSLTTPGQVGSSYEQYF.

The rearrangement joins TRBV28 to TRBJ1-5; a possible D gene is TRBD1 (5 bases). Trimming removed 6 bases from V and 4 bases from J, with 19 bases in between. The germline CDR1 and CDR2 sequences are MDHEN and SYDVKM. This CDR3 has 16 amino acids. CDR3 DNA: TGTGCCAGCAGGGACGGGACCCTTGTGGCGAATCAGCCCCAGCATTTT. This encodes CASRDGTLVANQPQHF.

This clone appeared once. The V and J genes are TRBV27 and TRBJ2-3; 11 bases match TRBD2. The CDR3 covers 16 residues. After removal of 4 bases from V and 2 bases from J, the junction contained 5 bases not matched to a gene. The germline CDR1 and CDR2 sequences are MNHEY and SMNVEV (reference sequence). DNA of the CDR3: TGTGCCAGCAGTTCCCTGGGACTAGCGGACACAGATACGCAGTATTTT. It is translated as CASSSLGLADTDTQYF.

The chain links TRBV5-1 to TRBJ1-2; weak D call: TRBD1 (5 bases). Germline lookup yields CDR1 SGHRS and CDR2 YFSETQ. This CDR3 is built from 14 residues. Trimming removed 4 bases at V and 7 bases at J, with 17 bases between. CDR3 amino acids: CASSPGRTGGGYTF. The CDR3 DNA sequence: TGCGCCAGCAGCCCGGGACGGACGGGGGGTGGCTACACCTTC.

This chain joins TRBV5-4 and TRBJ1-1; 7 nucleotides line up with TRBD1. The V gene end was trimmed by 4 bases and the J gene end by 8 bases; junction bases not matched to a gene: 14. The CDR3 has 15 residues. Germline V CDR1 and CDR2: SGHNT, YYREEE (reference sequence). The CDR3 reads CASSARQGLVWEAFF. The DNA for the CDR3 is TGTGCCAGCAGCGCTCGACAGGGTTTGGTATGGGAAGCTTTCTTT. The full variable domain, with the rest looked up from reference TRBV5-4 and TRBJ1-1, is ETGVTQSPTHLIKTRGQQVTLRCSSQSGHNTVSWYQQALGQGPQFIFQYYREEENGRGNFPPRFSGLQFPNYSSELNVNALELDDSALYLCASSARQGLVWEAFFGQGTRLTVV.

The J gene is TRBJ2-7, the V gene TRBV13; 9 bases align to TRBD1. The trim removed 0 bases at V and 3 bases at J, leaving 6 bases unmatched. From germline, CDR1 is PRHDT and CDR2 FYEKMQ (reference sequence). The CDR3 is made up of 16 amino acids. This chain's CDR3 is CASSLGDRGGFYEQYF. The CDR3 bases are TGTGCCAGCAGCTTAGGCGACAGGGGGGGATTCTACGAGCAGTACTTC.

This clone was seen just once. This sequence is one base from a far larger clone and is likely a read error. This sample also contains other DNA sequences that code for the same CDR3. V is TRBV7-2 and J is TRBJ2-3, with unresolved D. V lost 5 bases to trimming and J lost 3 bases, with 6 bases between them. Germline CDR1 is SGHTA and CDR2 is FQGNSA. This CDR3 comprises 12 residues. The CDR3 here is CASSPYTDTQYF. The CDR3, as DNA: TGTGCCAGCAGCCCCTATACAGATACGCAGTATTTT.

The V call is TRBV29-1, the J call TRBJ2-1; 10 nucleotides match TRBD2. V trimming: 4 bases; J trimming: 1 base; junction bases outside the gene matches: 4. Germline V gene sequence: CDR1 SQVTM, CDR2 ANQGSEA. This CDR3 comprises 15 residues. The chain's CDR3 is CSVVLAGVSYNEQFF. CDR3 nucleotide sequence: TGCAGCGTTGTCCTAGCGGGAGTGTCCTACAATGAGCAGTTCTTC.

The chain employs TRBV9 and TRBJ2-1; 9 bases align to TRBD1. J was trimmed by 4 bases and V by 4 bases; bases with no gene match: 6. The V gene's germline CDR1 is SGDLS and CDR2 YYNGEE. The CDR3 totals 15 residues. The CDR3 bases are TGTGCCAGCAGCTTCCGGGACAGGGAGTACAATGAGCAGTTCTTC. Translated, it gives CASSFRDREYNEQFF.

The rearrangement uses TRBV7-6 and TRBJ2-5, with D hard to call. The CDR3 runs to 14 residues. Trimming shortened V by 5 bases and J by 4 bases, and 14 bases separated the two germline ends. Germline CDR1 SGHVS, CDR2 FNYEAQ. As DNA, the CDR3 is TGTGCCAGCAGCCCCAATCCGCCCCCAGAGACCCAGTACTTC. Translating gives CASSPNPPPETQYF.

The chain combines TRBV5-4 with TRBJ2-4, with D perhaps being TRBD1 or TRBD2 (6 bases each). Germline assignment: CDR1 SGHNT and CDR2 YYREEE (reference sequence). V lost 4 bases to trimming and J lost 0 bases, with 17 bases between them. The CDR3 totals 17 residues. The CDR3 is CASSPVRGVLAKNIQYF. For the CDR3, the DNA is TGTGCCAGCAGCCCGGTGAGGGGGGTACTAGCCAAAAACATTCAGTACTTC. The full variable domain, with the rest looked up from reference TRBV5-4 and TRBJ2-4, is ETGVTQSPTHLIKTRGQQVTLRCSSQSGHNTVSWYQQALGQGPQFIFQYYREEENGRGNFPPRFSGLQFPNYSSELNVNALELDDSALYLCASSPVRGVLAKNIQYFGAGTRLSVL.

This clone has just a few counts. The chain has TRBV27 and TRBJ2-7, with D hard to call. This CDR3 is built from 14 residues. Trimming took 5 bases from V and 4 from J, leaving 15 bases between them. Germline V gene lookup returns CDR1 MNHEY and CDR2 SMNVEV (reference sequence). The CDR3 DNA is TGTGCCAGCAGTATTACCCCAACCCGATACGAGCAGTACTTC. This sequence encodes CASSITPTRYEQYF.

This clone appeared once. The chain recombines TRBV7-6 with TRBJ2-1; 7 bases match TRBD2. Trimming cost V 8 bases and J 4 bases; bases outside gene matches: 20. CDR3 length: 18 amino acids. CDR1 and CDR2 from the germline V gene are SGHVS and FNYEAQ. The CDR3 sequence: CASLSCSAGVGVYNEQFF. In DNA, the CDR3 is TGTGCCAGCCTTTCTTGTTCGGCGGGAGTGGGGGTTTACAATGAGCAGTTCTTC.

The J gene is TRBJ2-7, the V gene TRBV7-3; 7 bases align to TRBD1. Looked up from germline, CDR1 is SGHTA and CDR2 is FQGTGA. This CDR3 is 14 amino acids long. With V trimmed by 4 bases and J by 4 bases, 7 bases remained unmatched. CDR3 region: CASSSGPTGYEQYF. The CDR3 DNA is TGTGCCAGCAGCTCTGGCCCGACAGGGTACGAGCAGTACTTC.

J is TRBJ2-1 and V is TRBV7-9, with 13 bases matching TRBD2. CDR3 length: 18 amino acids. The V gene's germline CDR1 is SEHNR and CDR2 FQNEAQ (reference sequence). The J segment lost 4 bases and the V segment lost 1 base, leaving 7 bases of the junction unmatched. The CDR3: CASSLVGTSGTSYNEQFF. The CDR3, as DNA: TGTGCCAGCAGCTTAGTCGGGACTAGCGGGACCTCGTACAATGAGCAGTTCTTC. The complete variable domain, with remaining parts taken from reference TRBV7-9 and TRBJ2-1, reads DTGVSQNPRHKITKRGQNVTFRCDPISEHNRLYWYRQTLGQGPEFLTYFQNEAQLEKSRLLSDRFSAERPKGSFSTLEIQRTEQGDSAMYLCASSLVGTSGTSYNEQFFGPGTRLTVL.

This chain uses TRBV5-1 with TRBJ2-5; 12 positions match TRBD2. Trimming at V came to 4 bases and at J to 2 bases, leaving 9 bases not matched to a gene. The CDR3 loop spans 17 amino acids. Germline CDR1 is SGHRS and CDR2 is YFSETQ. The CDR3 loop is CASSPSLAGGRQETQYF. The CDR3 DNA reads as TGCGCCAGCAGCCCGTCCCTAGCGGGAGGGCGGCAAGAGACCCAGTACTTC. Complete variable domain (other parts from reference TRBV5-1 and TRBJ2-5): KAGVTQTPRYLIKTRGQQVTLSCSPISGHRSVSWYQQTPGQGLQFLFEYFSETQRNKGNFPGRFSGRQFSNSRSEMNVSTLELGDSALYLCASSPSLAGGRQETQYFGPGTRLLVL.

The J gene is TRBJ2-7, the V gene TRBV15, with 7 bases identical to TRBD1. The CDR3 sequence is 14 residues long. CDR1 is LNHNV, CDR2 YYDKDF, per germline (reference sequence). V was clipped by 8 bases and J by 5 bases; unmatched bases: 12. The CDR3 coding sequence is TGTGCCACCGGAGAAACAGGGGAAATTAACGAGCAGTACTTC. The encoded protein is CATGETGEINEQYF. Together with reference TRBV15 and TRBJ2-7, the CDR3 gives the full variable domain: DAMVIQNPRYQVTQFGKPVTLSCSQTLNHNVMYWYQQKSSQAPKLLFHYYDKDFNNEADTPDNFQSRRPNTSFCFLDIRSPGLGDTAMYLCATGETGEINEQYFGPGTRLTVT.

The rearrangement uses TRBV5-6 and TRBJ2-2; 15 positions agree with TRBD2. CDR3 length: 18 amino acids. The V gene end was trimmed by 4 bases and the J gene end by 0 bases; junction bases not matched to a gene: 4. The germline V gene has CDR1 SGHDT and CDR2 YYEEEE. For the CDR3, the DNA is TGTGCCAGCAGCATGGGACTAGCGGGAGGCCCGAACACCGGGGAGCTGTTTTTT. It yields the protein CASSMGLAGGPNTGELFF.

V usage is TRBV28 and J usage is TRBJ2-7; D uncertain. The CDR3 runs 14 residues. Between the trimmed V and J ends, which lost 5 bases and 6 bases, there was a span of 17 bases. The germline gives CDR1 MDHEN, CDR2 SYDVKM. In DNA form, the CDR3 reads TGTGCCAGCAGTCCCCGTGGGTGGGGTGGCGAGCAGTACTTC. This translates into CASSPRGWGGEQYF.

This chain links TRBV28 with TRBJ2-1, with TRBD1 as a possible D gene (6 bases). V gave up 1 base and J gave up 7 bases, with 17 bases separating them. CDR1 is MDHEN, CDR2 SYDVKM, per germline. This CDR3 region has 16 residues. The CDR3 nucleotides read TGTGCCAGCAGTTTATATCCTCTAACAGGGTCGAATGAGCAGTTCTTC. Protein sequence: CASSLYPLTGSNEQFF.

This clone has only a few counts. The rearrangement links TRBV6-1 to TRBJ2-4; possibly TRBD1 or TRBD2 for D (5 bases each). Trimming took off 3 bases at V and 8 bases at J, with 11 bases between the two ends. Germline-derived CDR1 and CDR2 are MNHNS and SASEGT. This CDR3 region has 13 residues. This CDR3 is CASSDGRGDIQYF. Here the CDR3 DNA reads TGTGCCAGCAGTGATGGTAGGGGAGACATTCAGTACTTC.

The chain combines TRBV6-5 with TRBJ1-2, with D hard to call. Germline assignment: CDR1 MNHEY and CDR2 SVGAGI. V was trimmed by 0 bases and J by 0 bases, leaving 8 bases between them. CDR3 length: 15 amino acids. CDR3 amino acids: CASSYSPTANYGYTF. The CDR3 DNA reads as TGTGCCAGCAGTTACTCTCCGACTGCTAACTATGGCTACACCTTC.